The 5 T cell receptor beta chains below come from one sample, sequenced in a study of Ad26.COV2.S vaccination and SARS-CoV-2 variants. Treatment here: around 19 received Ad26.COV2.S at low or high dose, single or two shots; 5 received placebo; per-sample allocation not given. Samples analyzed were those drawn on day 63 after the first vaccine or placebo injection. Using immunoSEQ multiplex PCR, the repertoire was profiled, and TCRdb retains in-frame clones only, with some absent. Of about 350,000 clones in the sample, approximately 90% were seen once. Sample: peripheral blood, taken in a trial of Ad26.COV2.S vaccine versus placebo. Receptors originate from a person between 18 and 65 years old who received the Ad26.COV2.S COVID-19 vaccine or a placebo.

In its sample, this clone was seen a few times. The chain joins TRBV3-1 (or the pseudogene TRBV3-2) to TRBJ2-7, with 7 nucleotides matching TRBD1. V lost 4 bases to trimming and J lost 2 bases; unmatched junction nucleotides: 11. The CDR3 consists of 16 residues. Germline V gene lookup returns CDR1 LGHDT and CDR2 YNNKEL (reference sequence). CDR3 nucleotide sequence: TGTGCCAGCAGCCGAATATTTGCGACAGGGCCCTACGAGCAGTACTTC. It encodes CASSRIFATGPYEQYF.

The rearrangement joins TRBV6-1 to TRBJ2-1; 11 bases map to TRBD2. The CDR3 runs to 14 residues. Germline trimming cut 5 bases from V and 9 bases from J; bases unmatched to any gene: 6. Germline V gene data show CDR1 as MNHNS and CDR2 as SASEGT. This CDR3 is CASSSGLADREQFF. The CDR3 DNA sequence: TGTGCCAGCAGTTCGGGACTAGCGGATCGTGAGCAGTTCTTC.

The sample holds a few counts of this clone. This rearrangement joins TRBV6-4 to TRBJ2-2; 10 bases line up with TRBD2. V dropped 5 bases and J dropped 4; count of bases not matched to a gene: 1. The CDR3 is 14 residues long. Germline CDR1 MRHNA, CDR2 SNTAGT. Here the CDR3 reads CASSSGGATGELFF. The CDR3 DNA is TGTGCCAGCAGTAGCGGGGGGGCCACCGGGGAGCTGTTTTTT.

V and J are TRBV7-2 and TRBJ1-3, with unresolved D. This CDR3 has 16 amino acids. Germline CDR1 SGHTA, CDR2 FQGNSA. V shed 2 bases and J shed 0 bases, with 11 bases lying between them. The DNA of the CDR3 is TGTGCCAGCAGCTTAACGGGGTCCCCCTCTGGAAACACCATATATTTT. It specifies CASSLTGSPSGNTIYF.

The chain joins TRBV7-6 to TRBJ1-4; D is possibly TRBD1 (6 bases). Germline V gene lookup returns CDR1 SGHVS and CDR2 FNYEAQ. V lost 4 bases and J 10 bases, leaving 19 bases between the germline ends. This CDR3 comprises 15 residues. In DNA, the CDR3 is TGTGCCAGCAGCTCGGGGGCCGGGATAAGCGGAAAACTGTTTTTT. Protein: CASSSGAGISGKLFF.